A few counts support the clone carrying this T cell receptor (beta chain). Healthy Caucasian individuals made up all the donors. This entry comes from a study of identical twins. The CDR3 length is 14 residues. The junction had 10 bases not matched to a gene; V was cut back by 7 bases and J by 6 bases. Unique molecular identifiers were present on the cDNA, which also gained a universal primer site by template switching. TCRdb fed the 5' RACE reads into MiXCR, producing one record per CDR3 protein. Counted here are 400,000 to 500,000 distinct CDR3 sequences, less than 20% occurring once; the ten biggest clones make up 9% to 15%.

The sequenced material came from naive T cells sorted from blood. The chain employs TRBV12-3 or TRBV12-4 and TRBJ2-3, with 7 bases identical to TRBD1. The receptor comes from a man in his forties or fifties in good health. The CDR3 reads CASNKGAQRDTQYF. Here the CDR3 DNA reads TGTGCCAGCAATAAGGGGGCGCAGAGGGATACGCAGTATTTT.